The T cell receptor (beta chain) described here comes from a study of cytomegalovirus exposure and HLA in healthy donors. General observations from the study: Per a later analysis, roughly 17,000 TCR beta sequences showed association with HLA alleles at 0.05 false discovery rate.

PCR employed 60 Vbeta and 13 Jbeta primers. Sequencing was performed with immunoSEQ multiplex PCR; in TCRdb, only in-frame clones are kept and a portion is missing. This repertoire comprises just under 65,000 clones; its ten largest clones make up 15%. Germline CDR1 SGHTA, CDR2 FQGNSA. This CDR3 contains 15 residues. V was clipped by 6 bases and J by 6 bases; unmatched bases: 9. A remark on this clone: No antigen is known for it.

The TCR was taken from a boy between 10 and 17 years old in good health and CMV-seronegative. The chain has TRBV7-2 and TRBJ2-1, with 9 bases matching TRBD2. The material sequenced was PBMCs. The CDR3 protein is CASSFSGTSSNEQFF. The DNA for the CDR3 is TGTGCCAGCAGTTTTTCCGGGACTAGCAGCAATGAGCAGTTCTTC.